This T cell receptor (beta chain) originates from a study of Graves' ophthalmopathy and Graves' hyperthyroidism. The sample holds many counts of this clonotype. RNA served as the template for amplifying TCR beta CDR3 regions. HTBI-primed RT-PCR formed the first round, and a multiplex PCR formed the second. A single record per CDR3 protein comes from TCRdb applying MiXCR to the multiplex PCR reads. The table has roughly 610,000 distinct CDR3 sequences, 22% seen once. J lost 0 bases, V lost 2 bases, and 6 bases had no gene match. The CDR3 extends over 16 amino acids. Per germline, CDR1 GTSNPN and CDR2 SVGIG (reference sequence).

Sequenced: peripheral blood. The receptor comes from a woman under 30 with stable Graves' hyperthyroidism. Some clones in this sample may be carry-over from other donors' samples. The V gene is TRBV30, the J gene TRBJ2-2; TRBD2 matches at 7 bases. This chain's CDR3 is CAWSPSGGSNTGELFF. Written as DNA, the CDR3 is TGTGCCTGGAGTCCTAGCGGAGGGTCGAACACCGGGGAGCTGTTTTTT.